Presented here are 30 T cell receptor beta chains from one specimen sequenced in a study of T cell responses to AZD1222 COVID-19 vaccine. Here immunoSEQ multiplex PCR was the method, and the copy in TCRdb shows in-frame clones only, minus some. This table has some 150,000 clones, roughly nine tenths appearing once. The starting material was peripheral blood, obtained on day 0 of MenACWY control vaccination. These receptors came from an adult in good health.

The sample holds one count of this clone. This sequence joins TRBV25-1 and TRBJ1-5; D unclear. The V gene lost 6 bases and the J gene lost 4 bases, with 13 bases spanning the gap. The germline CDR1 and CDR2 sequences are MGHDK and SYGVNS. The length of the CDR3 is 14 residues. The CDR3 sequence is CASRSNGENQPQHF. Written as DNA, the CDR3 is TGTGCCAGCAGAAGCAACGGGGAAAATCAGCCCCAGCATTTT.

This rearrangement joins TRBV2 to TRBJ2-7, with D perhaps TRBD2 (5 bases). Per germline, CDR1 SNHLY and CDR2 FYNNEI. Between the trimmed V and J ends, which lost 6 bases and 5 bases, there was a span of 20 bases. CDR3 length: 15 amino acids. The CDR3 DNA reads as TGTGCCAGCAGGGACGGGATGTCGGTTCCCGACGAGCAGTACTTC. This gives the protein CASRDGMSVPDEQYF.

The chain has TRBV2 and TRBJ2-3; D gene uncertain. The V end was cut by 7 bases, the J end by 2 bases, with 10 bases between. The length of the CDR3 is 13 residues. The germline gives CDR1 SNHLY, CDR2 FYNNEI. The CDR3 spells CASTTEFTDTQYF. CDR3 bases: TGTGCCAGCACCACGGAGTTCACAGATACGCAGTATTTT.

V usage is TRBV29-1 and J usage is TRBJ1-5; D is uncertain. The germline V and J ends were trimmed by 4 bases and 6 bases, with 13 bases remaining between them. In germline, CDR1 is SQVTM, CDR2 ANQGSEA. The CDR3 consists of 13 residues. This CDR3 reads CSVVDSVGQPQHF. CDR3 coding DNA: TGCAGCGTTGTAGACTCTGTCGGTCAGCCCCAGCATTTT.

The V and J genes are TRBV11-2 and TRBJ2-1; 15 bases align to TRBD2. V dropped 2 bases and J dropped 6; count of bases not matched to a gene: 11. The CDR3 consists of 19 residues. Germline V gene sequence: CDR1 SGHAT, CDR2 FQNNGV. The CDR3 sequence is CASSLKFTRGLAGGNEQFF. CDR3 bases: TGTGCCAGCAGCTTAAAATTCACGAGGGGACTAGCGGGAGGCAATGAGCAGTTCTTC.

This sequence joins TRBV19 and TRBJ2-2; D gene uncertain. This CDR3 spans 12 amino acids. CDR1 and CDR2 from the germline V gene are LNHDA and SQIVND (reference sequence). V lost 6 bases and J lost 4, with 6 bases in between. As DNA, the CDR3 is TGTGCCAGTAGAGCGCGCACCGGGGAGCTGTTTTTT. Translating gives CASRARTGELFF.

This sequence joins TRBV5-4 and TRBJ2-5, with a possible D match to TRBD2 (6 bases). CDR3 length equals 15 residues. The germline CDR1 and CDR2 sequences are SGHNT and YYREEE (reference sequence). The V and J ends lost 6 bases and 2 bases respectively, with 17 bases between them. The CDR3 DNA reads TGTGCCAGCAACATCGATACCCGGGAGCAAGAGACCCAGTACTTC. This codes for CASNIDTREQETQYF. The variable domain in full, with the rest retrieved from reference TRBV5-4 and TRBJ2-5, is ETGVTQSPTHLIKTRGQQVTLRCSSQSGHNTVSWYQQALGQGPQFIFQYYREEENGRGNFPPRFSGLQFPNYSSELNVNALELDDSALYLCASNIDTREQETQYFGPGTRLLVL.

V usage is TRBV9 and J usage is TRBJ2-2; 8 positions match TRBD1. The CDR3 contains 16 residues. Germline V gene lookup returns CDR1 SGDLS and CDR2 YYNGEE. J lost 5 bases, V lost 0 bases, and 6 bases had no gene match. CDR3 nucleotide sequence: TGTGCCAGCAGCGTAGGGGCAGGGGGCGATACCGGGGAGCTGTTTTTT. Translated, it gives CASSVGAGGDTGELFF.

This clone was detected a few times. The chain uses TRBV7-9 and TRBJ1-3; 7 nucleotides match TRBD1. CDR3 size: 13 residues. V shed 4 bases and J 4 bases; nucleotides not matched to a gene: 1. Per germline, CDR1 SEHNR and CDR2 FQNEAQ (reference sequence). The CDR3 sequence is CASSSQGGNTIYF. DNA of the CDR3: TGTGCCAGCAGCTCACAGGGGGGAAACACCATATATTTT. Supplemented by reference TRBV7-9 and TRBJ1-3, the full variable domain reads DTGVSQNPRHKITKRGQNVTFRCDPISEHNRLYWYRQTLGQGPEFLTYFQNEAQLEKSRLLSDRFSAERPKGSFSTLEIQRTEQGDSAMYLCASSSQGGNTIYFGEGSWLTVV.

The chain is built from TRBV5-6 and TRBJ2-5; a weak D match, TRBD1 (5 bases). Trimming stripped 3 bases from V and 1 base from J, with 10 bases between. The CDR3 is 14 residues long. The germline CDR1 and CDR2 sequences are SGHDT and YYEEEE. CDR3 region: CASSSGQLQETQYF. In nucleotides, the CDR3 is TGTGCCAGCAGCTCTGGACAACTCCAAGAGACCCAGTACTTC. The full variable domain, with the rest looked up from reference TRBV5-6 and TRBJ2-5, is DAGVTQSPTHLIKTRGQQVTLRCSPKSGHDTVSWYQQALGQGPQFIFQYYEEEERQRGNFPDRFSGHQFPNYSSELNVNALLLGDSALYLCASSSGQLQETQYFGPGTRLLVL.

CDR3 in amino acids: CASSRDTLEQYV. DNA of the CDR3: TGTGCCAGCAGCCGGGACACTCTCGAGCAGTACGTC. V usage is TRBV12-3 or TRBV12-4 and J usage is TRBJ2-7; possible D gene TRBD1, 6 bases. The CDR3 runs to 12 residues. Trimming removed 6 bases at V and 6 bases at J, with 12 bases between.

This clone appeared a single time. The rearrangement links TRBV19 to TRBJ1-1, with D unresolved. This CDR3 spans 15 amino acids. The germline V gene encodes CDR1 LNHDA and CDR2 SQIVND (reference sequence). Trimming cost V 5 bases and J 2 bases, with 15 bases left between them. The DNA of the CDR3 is TGTGCCAGTAGTGCTCACCGGCGGGGTAACACTGAAGCTTTCTTT. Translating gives CASSAHRRGNTEAFF.

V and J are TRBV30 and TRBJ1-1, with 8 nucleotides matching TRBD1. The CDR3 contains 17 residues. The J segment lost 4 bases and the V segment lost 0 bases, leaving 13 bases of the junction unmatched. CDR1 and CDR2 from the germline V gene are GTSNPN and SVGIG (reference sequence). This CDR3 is CAWSVQAGGFDGTEAFF. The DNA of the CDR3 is TGTGCCTGGAGTGTACAGGCAGGGGGCTTTGATGGCACTGAAGCTTTCTTT.

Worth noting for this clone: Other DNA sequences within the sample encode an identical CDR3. The chain's CDR3 is CAISPDRRNQPQHF. The CDR3 DNA sequence: TGTGCCATCAGTCCGGACAGGAGGAATCAGCCCCAGCATTTT. The chain combines TRBV10-3 with TRBJ1-5, with TRBD1 matching over 7 bases. The trim removed 5 bases at V and 4 bases at J, leaving 5 bases unmatched. The CDR3 is made up of 14 amino acids. Germline CDR1 and CDR2: ENHRY and SYGVKD.

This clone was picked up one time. As DNA, the CDR3 is TGTGCCACCAGTGATCCTCGACAGGGGGCCGCTGAAGCTTTCTTT. It is translated as CATSDPRQGAAEAFF. The chain recombines TRBV24-1 with TRBJ1-1; TRBD1 agrees at 10 bases. Germline CDR1 KGHDR, CDR2 SFDVKD. V lost 3 bases, J lost 6 bases, and 6 bases stayed unmatched. The CDR3 runs to 15 residues.

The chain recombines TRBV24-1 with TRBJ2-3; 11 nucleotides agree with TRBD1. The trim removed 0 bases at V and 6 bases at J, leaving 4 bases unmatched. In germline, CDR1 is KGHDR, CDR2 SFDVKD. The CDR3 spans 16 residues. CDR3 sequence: CATSDLQGTGGDTQYF. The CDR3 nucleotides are TGTGCCACCAGTGATTTGCAGGGGACAGGGGGGGATACGCAGTATTTT.

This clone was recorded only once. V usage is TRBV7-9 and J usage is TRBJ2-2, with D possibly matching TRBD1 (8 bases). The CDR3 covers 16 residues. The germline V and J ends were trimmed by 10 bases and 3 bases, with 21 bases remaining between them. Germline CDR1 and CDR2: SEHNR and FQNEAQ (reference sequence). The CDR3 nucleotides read TGTGCCATGACCGGGGGGCAGGGGGCGGACACCGGGGAGCTGTTTTTT. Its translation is CAMTGGQGADTGELFF. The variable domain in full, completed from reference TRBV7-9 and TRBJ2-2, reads DTGVSQNPRHKITKRGQNVTFRCDPISEHNRLYWYRQTLGQGPEFLTYFQNEAQLEKSRLLSDRFSAERPKGSFSTLEIQRTEQGDSAMYLCAMTGGQGADTGELFFGEGSRLTVL.

This chain's CDR3 is CASSPPEGATGNTIYF. The CDR3 DNA reads TGTGCCAGCTCACCTCCGGAGGGGGCCACTGGAAACACCATATATTTT. The genes are TRBV18 and TRBJ1-3; 7 bases fit TRBD1. The CDR3 runs to 16 residues. The trim removed 3 bases at V and 2 bases at J, leaving 7 bases unmatched. Germline lookup yields CDR1 KGHSH and CDR2 LQKENI.

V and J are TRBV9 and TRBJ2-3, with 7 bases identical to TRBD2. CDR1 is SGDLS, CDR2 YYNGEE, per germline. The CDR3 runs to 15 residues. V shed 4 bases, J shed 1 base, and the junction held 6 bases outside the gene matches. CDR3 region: CASSTSGIRTDTQYF. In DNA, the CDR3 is TGTGCCAGCAGCACCAGCGGGATTCGCACAGATACGCAGTATTTT.

The CDR3 is CASSLGLTGYREQYF. The CDR3 coding sequence is TGCGCCAGCAGCTTGGGGCTAACAGGGTACCGCGAGCAGTACTTC. This chain joins TRBV5-1 and TRBJ2-7; possibly TRBD1 for D (6 bases). V lost 0 bases, J lost 6 bases, and 16 bases lay in between. The CDR3 has 15 residues. CDR1 is SGHRS and CDR2 is YFSETQ in the germline V gene.

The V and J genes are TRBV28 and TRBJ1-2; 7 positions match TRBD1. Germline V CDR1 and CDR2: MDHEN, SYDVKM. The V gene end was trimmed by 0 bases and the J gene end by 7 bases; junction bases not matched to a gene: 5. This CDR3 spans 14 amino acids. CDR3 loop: CASSLWEGAGGYTF. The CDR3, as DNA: TGTGCCAGCAGTTTATGGGAGGGGGCCGGTGGCTACACCTTC.

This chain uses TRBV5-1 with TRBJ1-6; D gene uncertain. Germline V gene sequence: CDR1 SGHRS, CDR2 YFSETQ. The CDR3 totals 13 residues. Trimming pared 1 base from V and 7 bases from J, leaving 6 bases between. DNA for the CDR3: TGCGCCAGCAGCTTGTATCCGAATTCACCCCTCCACTTT. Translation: CASSLYPNSPLHF.

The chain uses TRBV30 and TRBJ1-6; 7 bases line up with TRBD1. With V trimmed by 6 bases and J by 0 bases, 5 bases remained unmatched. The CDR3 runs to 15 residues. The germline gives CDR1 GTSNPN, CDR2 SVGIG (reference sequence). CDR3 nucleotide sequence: TGTGCCTGTTCGACAGGGAGCTCCTATAATTCACCCCTCCACTTT. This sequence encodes CACSTGSSYNSPLHF.

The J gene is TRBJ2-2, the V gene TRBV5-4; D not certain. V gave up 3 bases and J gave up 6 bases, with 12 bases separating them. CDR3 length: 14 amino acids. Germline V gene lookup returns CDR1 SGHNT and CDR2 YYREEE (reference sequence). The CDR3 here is CASSSGSLPGELFF. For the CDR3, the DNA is TGTGCCAGCAGCTCCGGATCCCTACCCGGGGAGCTGTTTTTT.

The CDR3 bases are TGTGCCAGTAGTATGGGGACAGTGATTGAGCAGTACTTC. Its translation: CASSMGTVIEQYF. V is TRBV19 and J is TRBJ2-7; 7 nucleotides align to TRBD1. The CDR3 is 13 residues long. CDR1 is LNHDA and CDR2 is SQIVND in the germline V gene (reference sequence). J lost 7 bases, V lost 3 bases, and 6 bases had no gene match.

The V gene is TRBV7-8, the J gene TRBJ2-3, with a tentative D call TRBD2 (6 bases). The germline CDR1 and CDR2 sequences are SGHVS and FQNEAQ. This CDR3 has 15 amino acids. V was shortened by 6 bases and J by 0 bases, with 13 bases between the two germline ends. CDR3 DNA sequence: TGTGCCAGCAGACCCCTAGCGACTAGCACAGATACGCAGTATTTT. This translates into CASRPLATSTDTQYF.

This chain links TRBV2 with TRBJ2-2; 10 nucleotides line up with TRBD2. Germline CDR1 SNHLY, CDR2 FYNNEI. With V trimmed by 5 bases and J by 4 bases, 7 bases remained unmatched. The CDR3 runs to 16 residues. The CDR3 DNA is TGTGCCAGCAGTCTATCTAGCGGGGGTCGCACCGGGGAGCTGTTTTTT. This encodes CASSLSSGGRTGELFF.

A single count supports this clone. The CDR3 sequence is CASSLKEVFGQENTEAFF. The CDR3 nucleotides read TGTGCCAGCAGCTTAAAGGAAGTATTCGGACAGGAGAACACTGAAGCTTTCTTT. The V gene is TRBV11-3, the J gene TRBJ1-1, with 7 bases lining up with TRBD1. This CDR3 has 18 amino acids. V lost 2 bases to trimming and J lost 1 base; unmatched junction nucleotides: 13. The germline gives CDR1 SGHNT, CDR2 YENEEA.

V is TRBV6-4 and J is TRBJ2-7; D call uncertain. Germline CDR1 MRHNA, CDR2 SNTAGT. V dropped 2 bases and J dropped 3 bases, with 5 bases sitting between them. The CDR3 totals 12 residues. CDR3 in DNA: TGTGCCAGCAGTGACCTGGGCTACGAGCAGTACGTC. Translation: CASSDLGYEQYV.

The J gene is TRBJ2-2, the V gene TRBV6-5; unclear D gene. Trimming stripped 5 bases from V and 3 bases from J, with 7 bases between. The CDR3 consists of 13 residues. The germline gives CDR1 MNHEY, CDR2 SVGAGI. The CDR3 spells CASSTRDTGELFF. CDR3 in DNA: TGTGCCAGCAGTACCCGGGACACCGGGGAGCTGTTTTTT.